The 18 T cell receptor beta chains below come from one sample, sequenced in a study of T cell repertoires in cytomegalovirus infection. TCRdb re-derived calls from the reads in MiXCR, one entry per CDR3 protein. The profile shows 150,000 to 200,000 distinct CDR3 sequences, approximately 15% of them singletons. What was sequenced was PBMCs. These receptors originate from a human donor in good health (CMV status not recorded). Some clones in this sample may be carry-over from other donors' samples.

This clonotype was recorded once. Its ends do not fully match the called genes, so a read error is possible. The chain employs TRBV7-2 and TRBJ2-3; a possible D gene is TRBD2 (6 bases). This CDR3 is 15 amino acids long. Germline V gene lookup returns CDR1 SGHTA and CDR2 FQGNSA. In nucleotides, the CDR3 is TGTGCCAGCAGCCCCGAGGGACTTATTTGCAATGCGCAGTTTTTT. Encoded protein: CASSPEGLICNAQFF.

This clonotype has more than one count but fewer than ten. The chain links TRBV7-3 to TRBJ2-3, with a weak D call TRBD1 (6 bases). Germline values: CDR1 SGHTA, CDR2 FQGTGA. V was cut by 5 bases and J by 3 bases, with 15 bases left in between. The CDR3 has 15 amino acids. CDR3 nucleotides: TGTGCCAGCAGCGCACTGGGGGCGCGGACAGATACGCAGTATTTT. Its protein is CASSALGARTDTQYF.

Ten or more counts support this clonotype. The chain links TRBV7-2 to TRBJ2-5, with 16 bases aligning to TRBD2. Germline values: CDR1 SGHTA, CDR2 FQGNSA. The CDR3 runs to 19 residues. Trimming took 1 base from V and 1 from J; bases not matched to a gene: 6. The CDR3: CASSLVGTSGRGFQETQYF. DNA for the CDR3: TGTGCCAGCAGCTTAGTAGGGACTAGCGGGAGGGGATTCCAAGAGACCCAGTACTTC.

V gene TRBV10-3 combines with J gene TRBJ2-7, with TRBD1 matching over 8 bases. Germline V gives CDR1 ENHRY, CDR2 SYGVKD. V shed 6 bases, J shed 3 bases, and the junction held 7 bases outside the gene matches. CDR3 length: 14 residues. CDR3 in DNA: TGTGCCATCAGAGACGGACAGGGTGGCTACGAGCAGTACTTC. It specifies CAIRDGQGGYEQYF.

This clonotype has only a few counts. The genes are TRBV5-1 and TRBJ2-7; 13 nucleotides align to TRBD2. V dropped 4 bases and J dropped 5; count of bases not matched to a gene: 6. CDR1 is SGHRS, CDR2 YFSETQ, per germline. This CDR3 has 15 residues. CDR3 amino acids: CASSATSGRYNEQYF. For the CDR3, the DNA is TGCGCCAGCAGCGCGACTAGCGGGAGGTACAACGAGCAGTACTTC.

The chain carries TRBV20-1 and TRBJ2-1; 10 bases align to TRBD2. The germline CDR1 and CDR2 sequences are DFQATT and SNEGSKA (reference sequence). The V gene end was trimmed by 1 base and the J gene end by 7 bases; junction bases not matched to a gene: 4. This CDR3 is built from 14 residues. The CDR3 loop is CSARVAGGSNEQFF. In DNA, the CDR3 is TGCAGTGCTAGAGTAGCGGGGGGAAGTAATGAGCAGTTCTTC.

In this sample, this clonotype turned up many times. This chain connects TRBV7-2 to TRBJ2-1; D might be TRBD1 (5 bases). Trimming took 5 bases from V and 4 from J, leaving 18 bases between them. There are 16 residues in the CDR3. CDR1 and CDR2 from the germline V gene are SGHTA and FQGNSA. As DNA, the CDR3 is TGTGCCAGCAGCCCTCAGGGTAGAGCAGTGTACAATGAGCAGTTCTTC. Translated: CASSPQGRAVYNEQFF.

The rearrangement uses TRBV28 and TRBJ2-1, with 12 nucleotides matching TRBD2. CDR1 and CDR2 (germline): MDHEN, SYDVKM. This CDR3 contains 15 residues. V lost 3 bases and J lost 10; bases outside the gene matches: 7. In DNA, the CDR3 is TGTGCCAGCAGTTTGTCTAGCGGGAGGGCCCAGGAGCAGTTCTTC. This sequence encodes CASSLSSGRAQEQFF.

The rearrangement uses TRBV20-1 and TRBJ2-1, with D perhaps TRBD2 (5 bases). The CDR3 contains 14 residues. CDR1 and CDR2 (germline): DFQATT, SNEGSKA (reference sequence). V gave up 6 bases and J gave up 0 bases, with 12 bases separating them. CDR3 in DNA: TGCAGTGCCCGTACTAGACCCTCCTACAATGAGCAGTTCTTC. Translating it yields CSARTRPSYNEQFF.

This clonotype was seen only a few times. As DNA, the CDR3 is TGCGCCAGCAGCCCTACCGGGCCGGGGGAGACCCAGTACTTC. It codes for CASSPTGPGETQYF. The chain joins TRBV4-3 to TRBJ2-5, with D possibly being TRBD2 (5 bases). Germline assignment: CDR1 LGHNA and CDR2 YSLEER. V was shortened by 4 bases and J by 5 bases, with 14 bases between the two germline ends. The CDR3 is 14 residues long.

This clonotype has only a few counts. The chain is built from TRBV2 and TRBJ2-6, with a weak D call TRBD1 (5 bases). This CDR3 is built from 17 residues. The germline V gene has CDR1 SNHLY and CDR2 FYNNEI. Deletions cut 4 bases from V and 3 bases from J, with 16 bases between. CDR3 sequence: CASSGQNLISGANVLTF. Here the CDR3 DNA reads TGTGCCAGCAGTGGACAGAACCTAATTAGTGGGGCCAACGTCCTGACTTTC.

The DNA of the CDR3 is TGTGCCACCAGCCCCGGAATATATGGCTACACCTTC. Its protein product is CATSPGIYGYTF. The chain joins TRBV15 to TRBJ1-2; D is unresolved. The CDR3 totals 12 residues. CDR1 is LNHNV and CDR2 is YYDKDF in the germline V gene (reference sequence). V was shortened by 5 bases and J by 5 bases, with 9 bases between the two germline ends.

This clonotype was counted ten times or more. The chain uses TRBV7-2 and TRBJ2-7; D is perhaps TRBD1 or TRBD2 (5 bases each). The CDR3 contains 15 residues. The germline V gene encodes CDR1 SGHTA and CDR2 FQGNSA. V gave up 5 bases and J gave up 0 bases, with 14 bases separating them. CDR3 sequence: CASSTRAGSSYEQYF. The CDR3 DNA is TGTGCCAGCAGCACTAGGGCAGGGTCCTCCTACGAGCAGTACTTC.

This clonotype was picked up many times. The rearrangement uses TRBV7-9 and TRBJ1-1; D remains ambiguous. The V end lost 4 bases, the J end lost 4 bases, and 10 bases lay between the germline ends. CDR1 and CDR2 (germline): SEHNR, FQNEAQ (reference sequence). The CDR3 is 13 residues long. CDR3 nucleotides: TGTGCCAGCAGCTCGAGGATCGGCACTGAAGCTTTCTTT. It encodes CASSSRIGTEAFF.

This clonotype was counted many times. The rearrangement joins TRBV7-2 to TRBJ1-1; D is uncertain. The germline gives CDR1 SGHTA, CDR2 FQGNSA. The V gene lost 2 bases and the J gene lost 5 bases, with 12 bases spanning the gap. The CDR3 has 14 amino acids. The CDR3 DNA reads TGTGCCAGCAGCTTAAGCCCTCCCAGAACTGAAGCTTTCTTT. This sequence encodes CASSLSPPRTEAFF.

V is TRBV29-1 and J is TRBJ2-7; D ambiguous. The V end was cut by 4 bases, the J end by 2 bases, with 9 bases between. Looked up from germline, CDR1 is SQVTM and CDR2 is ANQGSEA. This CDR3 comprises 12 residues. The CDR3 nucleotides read TGCAGCGTTGTCGGTAGGGCCTACGAGCAGTACTTC. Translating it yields CSVVGRAYEQYF.

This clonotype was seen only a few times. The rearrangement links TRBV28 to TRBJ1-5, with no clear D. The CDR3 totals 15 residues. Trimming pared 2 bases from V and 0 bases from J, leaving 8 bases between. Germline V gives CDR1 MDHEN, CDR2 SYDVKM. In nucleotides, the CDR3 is TGTGCCAGCAGTTTAAGGCGGTATAGCAATCAGCCCCAGCATTTT. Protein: CASSLRRYSNQPQHF.

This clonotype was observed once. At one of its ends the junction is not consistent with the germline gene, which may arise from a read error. The CDR3 is CASSQASVNYGYTF. The CDR3 DNA reads TGTGCCAGCAGCCAAGCGTCGGTTAACTATGGCTACACCTTC. This sequence joins TRBV4-1 and TRBJ1-2; D is ambiguous. Germline CDR1 reads MGHRA; CDR2 reads YSYEKL. This CDR3 spans 14 amino acids.